This passage covers 10 T cell receptor beta chains from one sample sequenced in a study of response to subunit inactivated influenza vaccine. In TCRdb, the RT-PCR reads were re-called with MiXCR into one record per CDR3 protein. The sample lists hundreds of thousands of distinct CDR3 sequences, about 11% seen once, with approximately 10% in the top ten. This sample also belongs to another study, concerning T cells expressing NK-cell markers. This second study notes: UMI-tagged 5'RACE template switching yielded the TCR beta cDNA.

This material consisted of PBMCs from blood, taken on the day of vaccination. These receptors were obtained from a man aged 45-60 years who received an inactivated influenza vaccine.

CDR3 sequence reads: CASILAGGSWGVGELFF. The CDR3 DNA sequence: TGTGCCAGCATACTAGCGGGAGGATCGTGGGGAGTCGGGGAGCTGTTTTTT. The J gene is TRBJ2-2, the V gene TRBV7-9; 12 positions agree with TRBD2. Germline assignment: CDR1 SEHNR and CDR2 FQNEAQ (reference sequence). The CDR3 extends over 17 amino acids. V shed 7 bases, J shed 7 bases, and the junction held 13 bases outside the gene matches. The whole variable domain, remainder taken from reference TRBV7-9 and TRBJ2-2, is DTGVSQNPRHKITKRGQNVTFRCDPISEHNRLYWYRQTLGQGPEFLTYFQNEAQLEKSRLLSDRFSAERPKGSFSTLEIQRTEQGDSAMYLCASILAGGSWGVGELFFGEGSRLTVL.

This clonotype was observed a handful of times. This chain links TRBV5-1 with TRBJ2-4; tentatively, D is TRBD1 or TRBD2 (5 bases each). The germline V gene encodes CDR1 SGHRS and CDR2 YFSETQ. The CDR3 covers 14 residues. V dropped 4 bases and J dropped 2 bases, with 10 bases sitting between them. CDR3 sequence (DNA): TGCGCCAGCAGCCCCCGGGGACCCAAAAACATTCAGTACTTC. This sequence encodes CASSPRGPKNIQYF. The full variable domain, in which reference TRBV5-1 and TRBJ2-4 provide the parts outside the CDR3, is KAGVTQTPRYLIKTRGQQVTLSCSPISGHRSVSWYQQTPGQGLQFLFEYFSETQRNKGNFPGRFSGRQFSNSRSEMNVSTLELGDSALYLCASSPRGPKNIQYFGAGTRLSVL.

This clonotype was counted at least ten times. The chain joins TRBV20-1 to TRBJ2-7; D ambiguous. The V end was cut by 3 bases, the J end by 5 bases, with 11 bases between. There are 12 residues in the CDR3. In germline, CDR1 is DFQATT, CDR2 SNEGSKA (reference sequence). CDR3 in amino acids: CSASWGSDEQYF. CDR3 DNA: TGCAGTGCTAGTTGGGGTTCTGACGAGCAGTACTTC.

The chain couples TRBV20-1 to TRBJ2-5; no clear D gene. The V end lost 3 bases, the J end lost 7 bases, and 12 bases lay between the germline ends. CDR3 size: 12 residues. Germline assignment: CDR1 DFQATT and CDR2 SNEGSKA (reference sequence). The chain's CDR3 is CSARDRNRTQYF. CDR3 coding DNA: TGCAGTGCTAGGGACCGGAATCGGACCCAGTACTTC.

This clonotype was counted only a few times. V gene TRBV25-1 combines with J gene TRBJ2-6, with TRBD1 identical over 7 bases. The CDR3 length is 15 residues. Losses at the gene ends were 6 bases for V and 0 bases for J; bases not matched to a gene: 2. CDR1 is MGHDK, CDR2 SYGVNS, per germline. CDR3 in DNA: TGTGCCAGCAGCGGGACAGCCTCTGGGGCCAACGTCCTGACTTTC. It translates to CASSGTASGANVLTF.

This clonotype was recorded at least ten times. V and J are TRBV12-3 or TRBV12-4 and TRBJ1-5, with 7 bases that match TRBD1. The CDR3 runs to 14 residues. The junction had 7 bases not matched to a gene; V was cut back by 6 bases and J by 5 bases. The CDR3 here is CASSRTGRDQPQHF. The CDR3 DNA sequence: TGTGCCAGCAGCCGGACAGGTCGGGATCAGCCCCAGCATTTT.

This clonotype showed up just a few times. The V gene is TRBV11-1, the J gene TRBJ2-1; 11 bases fit TRBD2. The CDR3 covers 13 residues. The trim removed 5 bases at V and 8 bases at J, leaving 2 bases unmatched. The germline V gene has CDR1 SGHAT and CDR2 FQDESV (reference sequence). The CDR3 nucleotides are TGTGCCAGCAGCGGGGGACTAGCGGATGAGCAGTTCTTC. It is translated as CASSGGLADEQFF.

This clonotype was observed a handful of times. The V gene is TRBV5-1, the J gene TRBJ2-3; D is unclear. The CDR3 has 14 residues. V was pared by 1 base and J by 2 bases, with 8 bases between. Germline loops: CDR1 SGHRS, CDR2 YFSETQ. CDR3 coding DNA: TGCGCCAGCAGCTTGCCCTCCTCCACAGATACGCAGTATTTT. It specifies CASSLPSSTDTQYF.

This chain links TRBV20-1 with TRBJ1-6; D is undetermined. The CDR3 spans 14 residues. V shed 5 bases and J shed 0 bases, with 8 bases lying between them. In germline, CDR1 is DFQATT, CDR2 SNEGSKA (reference sequence). The CDR3 sequence is CSAGVSSYNSPLHF. The CDR3 DNA follows: TGCAGTGCTGGGGTCAGCTCCTATAATTCACCCCTCCACTTT.

This clonotype was detected a few times. V usage is TRBV11-2 and J usage is TRBJ2-5, with a possible D match to TRBD1 (5 bases). This CDR3 has 15 residues. V dropped 0 bases and J dropped 5 bases, with 13 bases sitting between them. Germline loops: CDR1 SGHAT, CDR2 FQNNGV. The CDR3 spells CASSLDVGPGETQYF. CDR3 bases: TGTGCCAGCAGCTTAGACGTGGGGCCCGGTGAGACCCAGTACTTC.